The 23 T cell receptor beta chains below all came from one sample that was sequenced in a study of T cell responses to AZD1222 COVID-19 vaccine. Produced via immunoSEQ multiplex PCR; TCRdb's table is partial and in-frame only. The sample lists 120,000 to 150,000 clones, more than 70% occurring once. The sample consisted of peripheral blood, taken 28 days after the second AZD1222 dose. All receptors derive from an adult who received the AZD1222 COVID-19 vaccine.

The chain joins TRBV14 to TRBJ2-3; D is possibly TRBD2 (5 bases). Germline V gene data show CDR1 as SGHDN and CDR2 as FVKESK. The CDR3 covers 15 residues. The ends were cut back, 1 base at V and 0 bases at J, with 8 bases in the middle. CDR3 DNA: TGTGCCAGCAGCCAAGGGACTCCTAGCACAGATACGCAGTATTTT. Amino acid sequence: CASSQGTPSTDTQYF.

The rearrangement uses TRBV3-1 (or the pseudogene TRBV3-2) and TRBJ2-7; no clear D gene. Trimming left V 3 bases short and J 1 base short, with 10 bases between. Per germline, CDR1 LGHDT and CDR2 YNNKEL (reference sequence). This CDR3 spans 14 amino acids. The CDR3 region has the DNA TGTGCCAGCAGCCAGTATGACGGATCCTACGAGCAGTACTTC. As protein: CASSQYDGSYEQYF.

CDR3 sequence reads: CASSLVRVEQYF. CDR3 nucleotide sequence: TGTGCCAGCAGTTTAGTCAGGGTGGAGCAGTACTTC. The chain recombines TRBV28 with TRBJ2-7, with a possible D match to TRBD1 (5 bases). There are 12 residues in the CDR3. From germline, CDR1 is MDHEN and CDR2 SYDVKM. V was trimmed by 2 bases and J by 7 bases, leaving 9 bases between them.

V gene TRBV30 combines with J gene TRBJ1-5, with 7 bases aligning to TRBD1. This CDR3 spans 15 amino acids. Germline V lookup: CDR1 GTSNPN, CDR2 SVGIG (reference sequence). Losses at the gene ends were 2 bases for V and 4 bases for J; bases not matched to a gene: 8. The CDR3 nucleotides read TGTGCCTGGAGTCCCGGGACAGTGGGGAATCAGCCCCAGCATTTT. It codes for CAWSPGTVGNQPQHF.

The chain joins TRBV18 to TRBJ2-1, with TRBD1 matching over 7 bases. The germline CDR1 and CDR2 sequences are KGHSH and LQKENI. V shed 5 bases, J shed 2 bases, and the junction held 6 bases outside the gene matches. The CDR3 runs 15 residues. CDR3 nucleotides: TGTGCCAGCTCATCCAACAGGGGACCCTACAATGAGCAGTTCTTC. Translation: CASSSNRGPYNEQFF.

The chain employs TRBV5-4 and TRBJ2-2; 13 bases fit TRBD2. The CDR3 consists of 15 residues. The germline CDR1 and CDR2 sequences are SGHNT and YYREEE (reference sequence). V gave up 4 bases and J gave up 10 bases; unmatched junction bases: 7. CDR3 bases: TGTGCCAGCAGCAGCCGGACTAGCGGGAGCGAGGAGCTGTTTTTT. It encodes CASSSRTSGSEELFF.

This clone is a singleton in its sample. The chain recombines TRBV6-6 with TRBJ1-2; a weak D match, TRBD1 (5 bases). The CDR3 is 15 residues long. Between the trimmed V and J ends, which lost 6 bases and 4 bases, there was a span of 18 bases. Germline V gene lookup returns CDR1 MNHNY and CDR2 SVGAGI (reference sequence). CDR3 sequence (DNA): TGTGCCAGCAGGCCCCCCTTAGAGACAGTCTATGGCTACACCTTC. Protein: CASRPPLETVYGYTF.

The chain has TRBV4-2 and TRBJ1-5, with a weak D call TRBD1 (5 bases). The CDR3 totals 15 residues. Trimming took 0 bases from V and 4 from J, leaving 10 bases between them. Germline V lookup: CDR1 LGHNA, CDR2 YNFKEQ. CDR3 sequence reads: CASSQDGGENQPQHF. CDR3 nucleotides: TGTGCCAGCAGCCAAGATGGGGGGGAGAATCAGCCCCAGCATTTT.

The V and J genes are TRBV19 and TRBJ1-1; the D gene is possibly TRBD1 (6 bases). The CDR3 runs to 14 residues. The V end lost 2 bases, the J end lost 1 base, and 8 bases lay between the germline ends. Germline loops: CDR1 LNHDA, CDR2 SQIVND (reference sequence). CDR3 coding DNA: TGTGCCAGTAGTATAACAGGGACGAACACTGAAGCTTTCTTT. Translating gives CASSITGTNTEAFF.

J is TRBJ1-4 and V is TRBV10-3; 10 nucleotides align to TRBD1. V lost 5 bases to trimming and J lost 6 bases; unmatched junction nucleotides: 3. Germline CDR1 reads ENHRY; CDR2 reads SYGVKD. This CDR3 region has 14 residues. The DNA for the CDR3 is TGTGCCATCAGTCTGACAGGGGGCGATGAAAAACTGTTTTTT. Translation gives CAISLTGGDEKLFF.

This rearrangement joins TRBV7-9 to TRBJ2-1; 7 positions match TRBD2. The V and J ends lost 5 bases and 5 bases, in that order; junction bases with no gene match: 9. CDR3 length: 15 amino acids. CDR1 is SEHNR and CDR2 is FQNEAQ in the germline V gene (reference sequence). The CDR3 loop is CASSPRAGENNEQFF. The CDR3 DNA follows: TGTGCCAGCAGCCCCCGCGCGGGAGAGAACAATGAGCAGTTCTTC.

The V gene is TRBV7-9, the J gene TRBJ1-2; TRBD1 might be the D (5 bases). V was clipped by 5 bases and J by 1 base, with 11 bases between them. This CDR3 region has 14 residues. The germline V gene encodes CDR1 SEHNR and CDR2 FQNEAQ (reference sequence). The CDR3 sequence is CASSAGTGNYGYTF. As DNA, the CDR3 is TGTGCCAGCAGCGCCGGGACTGGTAACTATGGCTACACCTTC. The full variable domain, its missing parts supplied by reference TRBV7-9 and TRBJ1-2, is DTGVSQNPRHKITKRGQNVTFRCDPISEHNRLYWYRQTLGQGPEFLTYFQNEAQLEKSRLLSDRFSAERPKGSFSTLEIQRTEQGDSAMYLCASSAGTGNYGYTFGSGTRLTVV.

The chain combines TRBV5-8 with TRBJ2-1; possibly TRBD2 for D (6 bases). The CDR3 loop spans 16 amino acids. Germline CDR1 and CDR2: SGHTS and YDEGEE. The V end lost 0 bases, the J end lost 10 bases, and 20 bases lay between the germline ends. CDR3 sequence reads: CASSLGDYAGGVEQFF. DNA of the CDR3: TGTGCCAGCAGCTTGGGAGACTATGCCGGGGGAGTGGAGCAGTTCTTC.

This clone was seen just once. This chain links TRBV25-1 with TRBJ1-2, with D perhaps matching TRBD1 (5 bases). The CDR3 extends over 18 amino acids. V lost 4 bases, J lost 0 bases, and 21 bases lay in between. Germline CDR1 MGHDK, CDR2 SYGVNS. As DNA, the CDR3 is TGTGCCAGCAGTGGAGTACAGGACAAGCCCCCTTCTAACTATGGCTACACCTTC. This gives the protein CASSGVQDKPPSNYGYTF.

The rearrangement links TRBV3-1 (or the pseudogene TRBV3-2) to TRBJ2-3; no clear D. Deletions cut 5 bases from V and 2 bases from J, with 11 bases between. The germline gives CDR1 LGHDT, CDR2 YNNKEL (reference sequence). The CDR3 length is 14 residues. This CDR3 reads CASSWSKPTDTQYF. CDR3 nucleotides: TGTGCCAGCAGCTGGTCCAAACCCACAGATACGCAGTATTTT.

The V and J genes are TRBV5-1 and TRBJ2-6, with TRBD2 as a possible D gene (6 bases). V shed 1 base and J shed 2 bases, with 16 bases lying between them. In germline, CDR1 is SGHRS, CDR2 YFSETQ. This CDR3 comprises 18 residues. This CDR3 is CASSLIRDSGPGANVLTF. The CDR3 nucleotides are TGCGCCAGCAGCTTGATTAGGGACTCCGGACCTGGGGCCAACGTCCTGACTTTC.

In this sample, this clone turned up once. The chain combines TRBV5-1 with TRBJ1-4; 7 bases map to TRBD1. The trim removed 3 bases at V and 7 bases at J, leaving 9 bases unmatched. This CDR3 spans 15 amino acids. Germline V gene lookup returns CDR1 SGHRS and CDR2 YFSETQ. The CDR3 bases are TGCGCCAGCAGCTCCCAGGGGGAGGGTAGTGAAAAACTGTTTTTT. This sequence encodes CASSSQGEGSEKLFF.

This rearrangement joins TRBV9 to TRBJ1-4; no definite D call. The CDR3 has 17 residues. Germline CDR1 and CDR2: SGDLS and YYNGEE. The ends were cut back, 4 bases at V and 0 bases at J, with 16 bases in the middle. The CDR3 sequence: CASSPTLITATNEKLFF. The CDR3 coding sequence is TGTGCCAGCAGCCCCACCCTTATAACCGCAACTAATGAAAAACTGTTTTTT.

This chain connects TRBV18 to TRBJ1-1, with 10 bases fitting TRBD1. The J segment lost 6 bases and the V segment lost 4 bases, leaving 5 bases of the junction unmatched. The CDR3 extends over 14 amino acids. Germline loops: CDR1 KGHSH, CDR2 LQKENI. CDR3 region: CASSLGQGGAEAFF. CDR3 DNA sequence: TGTGCCAGCTCACTAGGACAGGGGGGGGCTGAAGCTTTCTTT.

The CDR3 coding sequence is TGTGCCAGCAGTAAGGGACTAGCAACCTACGAGCAGTACTTC. Translated: CASSKGLATYEQYF. This chain connects TRBV6-5 to TRBJ2-7; 9 bases fit TRBD2. Trimming cost V 5 bases and J 2 bases; bases outside gene matches: 4. The CDR3 has 14 residues. Germline-derived CDR1 and CDR2 are MNHEY and SVGAGI.

CDR3 in amino acids: CASSRQGALGYTF. The CDR3 bases are TGTGCCAGCAGCCGCCAGGGGGCGCTTGGCTACACCTTC. The chain combines TRBV3-1 (or the pseudogene TRBV3-2) with TRBJ1-2; 8 nucleotides agree with TRBD1. Germline assignment: CDR1 LGHDT and CDR2 YNNKEL (reference sequence). The CDR3 contains 13 residues. Trimming at V came to 4 bases and at J to 7 bases, leaving 5 bases not matched to a gene.

The genes are TRBV7-9 and TRBJ2-7, with D unresolved. The CDR3 is made up of 12 amino acids. The V and J ends lost 5 bases and 7 bases respectively, with 12 bases between them. Germline-derived CDR1 and CDR2 are SEHNR and FQNEAQ (reference sequence). Here the CDR3 DNA reads TGTGCCAGCAGCCCGTGGGGTAGTGAGCAGTACTTC. Encoded protein: CASSPWGSEQYF. The variable domain in full, completed from reference TRBV7-9 and TRBJ2-7, reads DTGVSQNPRHKITKRGQNVTFRCDPISEHNRLYWYRQTLGQGPEFLTYFQNEAQLEKSRLLSDRFSAERPKGSFSTLEIQRTEQGDSAMYLCASSPWGSEQYFGPGTRLTVT.

The V call is TRBV5-4, the J call TRBJ1-6, with D perhaps matching TRBD1 (5 bases). Germline V gives CDR1 SGHNT, CDR2 YYREEE (reference sequence). V was shortened by 4 bases and J by 7 bases, with 15 bases between the two germline ends. The CDR3 runs to 15 residues. The CDR3 DNA is TGTGCCAGCAGCCTTCGATCGGAGGGGAATTCACCCCTCCACTTT. Protein sequence: CASSLRSEGNSPLHF. Using reference TRBV5-4 and TRBJ1-6 for the parts outside the CDR3, the full variable domain is ETGVTQSPTHLIKTRGQQVTLRCSSQSGHNTVSWYQQALGQGPQFIFQYYREEENGRGNFPPRFSGLQFPNYSSELNVNALELDDSALYLCASSLRSEGNSPLHFGNGTRLTVT.